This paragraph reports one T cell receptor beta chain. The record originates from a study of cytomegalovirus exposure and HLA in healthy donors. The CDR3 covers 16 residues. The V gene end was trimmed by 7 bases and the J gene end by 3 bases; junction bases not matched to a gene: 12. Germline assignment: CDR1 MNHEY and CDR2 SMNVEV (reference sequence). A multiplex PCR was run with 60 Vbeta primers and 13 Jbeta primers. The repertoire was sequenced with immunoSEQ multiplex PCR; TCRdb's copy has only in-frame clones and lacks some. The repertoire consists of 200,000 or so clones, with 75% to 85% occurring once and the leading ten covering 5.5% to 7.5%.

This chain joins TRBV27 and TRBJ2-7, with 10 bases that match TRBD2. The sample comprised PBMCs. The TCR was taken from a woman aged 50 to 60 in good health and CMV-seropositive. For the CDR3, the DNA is TGTGCCAGCACGAGCAGGAAGCGGGAGGGCCTCTACGAGCAGTACTTC. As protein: CASTSRKREGLYEQYF.